Below are 32 T cell receptor beta chains sequenced from a single sample in a study of T cells in Graves' hyperthyroidism and ophthalmopathy. TCR beta CDR3 regions were amplified from RNA transcripts. When the TCR CDR3 underwent first-round RT-PCR, the HTBI primer set was used. TCRdb fed the multiplex PCR reads into MiXCR, producing one record per CDR3 protein. The sample records about 460,000 distinct CDR3 sequences, approximately 23% being singletons. Input material: blood. The receptors were sampled from a woman aged 70-85 years with Graves' ophthalmopathy.

V is TRBV18 and J is TRBJ2-1, with 8 bases that match TRBD2. The CDR3 spans 14 residues. The germline CDR1 and CDR2 sequences are KGHSH and LQKENI. The trim removed 6 bases at V and 6 bases at J, leaving 7 bases unmatched. CDR3: CASSRTSGLNEQFF. In nucleotides, the CDR3 is TGTGCCAGCTCCCGAACTAGCGGACTCAATGAGCAGTTCTTC.

This clonotype was seen repeatedly, ten times or more. The chain couples TRBV12-3 or TRBV12-4 to TRBJ2-1; D gene ambiguous. The length of the CDR3 is 16 residues. Trimming took 6 bases from V and 5 from J, leaving 20 bases between them. The CDR3 DNA reads TGTGCCAGCAGCGCCGCGCTTCCCCGTCAGAACAATGAGCAGTTCTTC. This codes for CASSAALPRQNNEQFF.

The chain couples TRBV5-1 to TRBJ2-7; 9 positions match TRBD2. The V gene's germline CDR1 is SGHRS and CDR2 YFSETQ. There are 15 residues in the CDR3. The trim removed 4 bases at V and 6 bases at J, leaving 11 bases unmatched. The CDR3 region is CASSRRREGRGEQYF. As DNA, the CDR3 is TGCGCCAGCAGCCGGAGGCGGGAGGGCCGGGGCGAGCAGTACTTC.

This clonotype has just a few counts. This chain links TRBV7-2 with TRBJ2-5; 8 bases agree with TRBD2. The CDR3 is 15 amino acids. Germline V gene data show CDR1 as SGHTA and CDR2 as FQGNSA. V dropped 1 base and J dropped 4; count of bases not matched to a gene: 5. The CDR3 DNA reads as TGTGCCAGCAGCTTAGTAGCGGGAATGGGAGAGACCCAGTACTTC. The encoded protein is CASSLVAGMGETQYF.

The genes are TRBV18 and TRBJ1-3; D gene unclear. The V end lost 1 base, the J end lost 4 bases, and 11 bases lay between the germline ends. Germline CDR1 and CDR2: KGHSH and LQKENI. CDR3 length: 15 residues. CDR3: CASSPQGLGGNTIYF. CDR3 DNA sequence: TGTGCCAGCTCACCACAGGGTCTCGGAGGAAACACCATATATTTT.

V is TRBV3-1 and J is TRBJ1-1; D remains ambiguous. Per germline, CDR1 LGHDT and CDR2 YNNKEL (reference sequence). The CDR3 has 14 residues. Trimming removed 2 bases at V and 1 base at J, with 8 bases between. CDR3 amino acids: CASSQIGGNTEAFF. The CDR3, as DNA: TGTGCCAGCAGCCAAATTGGCGGGAACACTGAAGCTTTCTTT.

The CDR3 coding sequence is TGTGCCAGCAGCACCCCCCCTGGACACCGGTACGAGCAGTACTTC. It is translated as CASSTPPGHRYEQYF. The genes are TRBV7-9 and TRBJ2-7; maybe TRBD1 (5 bases). The CDR3 loop spans 15 amino acids. Trimming took off 5 bases at V and 4 bases at J, with 18 bases between the two ends. In germline, CDR1 is SEHNR, CDR2 FQNEAQ (reference sequence).

The chain carries TRBV10-3 and TRBJ2-7, with D possibly being TRBD1 or TRBD2 (6 bases each). Germline V CDR1 and CDR2: ENHRY, SYGVKD. The CDR3 length is 15 residues. V dropped 6 bases and J dropped 4 bases, with 19 bases sitting between them. The CDR3 sequence: CAIRQIQGGRYEQYF. For the CDR3, the DNA is TGTGCCATCAGACAAATTCAAGGGGGGCGGTACGAGCAGTACTTC.

The CDR3 here is CASSFTGQEIYEQYF. The CDR3 DNA reads as TGTGCCAGTAGTTTCACGGGACAGGAGATCTACGAGCAGTACTTC. This chain uses TRBV19 with TRBJ2-7; TRBD1 matches 8 bases. This CDR3 spans 15 amino acids. CDR1 LNHDA and CDR2 SQIVND come from the germline V gene (reference sequence). V lost 5 bases to trimming and J lost 3 bases; unmatched junction nucleotides: 9. Looking up the rest from reference TRBV19 and TRBJ2-7 gives the full variable domain: DGGITQSPKYLFRKEGQNVTLSCEQNLNHDAMYWYRQDPGQGLRLIYYSQIVNDFQKGDIAEGYSVSREKKESFPLTVTSAQKNPTAFYLCASSFTGQEIYEQYFGPGTRLTVT.

The rearrangement uses TRBV9 and TRBJ2-3; TRBD2 matches 8 bases. Per germline, CDR1 SGDLS and CDR2 YYNGEE. Germline trimming cut 0 bases from V and 5 bases from J; bases unmatched to any gene: 2. The CDR3 extends over 14 amino acids. The CDR3 sequence: CASSVGLAGDTQYF. DNA for the CDR3: TGTGCCAGCAGCGTAGGTCTAGCGGGAGATACGCAGTATTTT.

This clonotype was found a few times. V gene TRBV12-3 or TRBV12-4 combines with J gene TRBJ2-2; D remains unclear. The CDR3 has 13 residues. V lost 4 bases to trimming and J lost 4 bases, with 7 bases between them. The CDR3 nucleotides read TGTGCCAGCAGTTATCTCACCACCGGGGAGCTGTTTTTT. Residues: CASSYLTTGELFF.

The rearrangement links TRBV5-1 to TRBJ1-2; D perhaps matches TRBD1 (6 bases). The germline gives CDR1 SGHRS, CDR2 YFSETQ. The ends were cut back, 0 bases at V and 0 bases at J, with 12 bases in the middle. The CDR3 has 16 amino acids. In nucleotides, the CDR3 is TGCGCCAGCAGCTTGGGAGGGACAACTACTAACTATGGCTACACCTTC. The encoded protein is CASSLGGTTTNYGYTF.

As concerns this clonotype: A much larger clone differs by one base, so this may be a read error. The V gene is TRBV15, the J gene TRBJ1-2; D gene uncertain. Trimming left V 0 bases short and J 6 bases short, with 14 bases between. Germline CDR1 LNHNV, CDR2 YYDKDF (reference sequence). CDR3 size: 15 residues. The CDR3 spells CATSRDITTLHGYTF. The CDR3 DNA follows: TGTGCCACCAGCAGAGATATTACGACCCTCCATGGCTACACCTTC.

This clonotype has more than one count but fewer than ten. The chain links TRBV2 to TRBJ2-7; D is undetermined. Trimming stripped 1 base from V and 3 bases from J, with 10 bases between. The CDR3 spans 14 residues. The germline V gene has CDR1 SNHLY and CDR2 FYNNEI. The chain's CDR3 is CASSEGSGLYEQYF. CDR3 nucleotides: TGTGCCAGCAGTGAAGGATCGGGCCTCTACGAGCAGTACTTC.

The CDR3 sequence is CASSTMGNTGELFF. In nucleotides, the CDR3 is TGTGCCAGTAGTACGATGGGGAACACCGGGGAGCTGTTTTTT. This chain links TRBV19 with TRBJ2-2; no firm D call. This CDR3 has 14 amino acids. V gave up 4 bases and J gave up 1 base, with 7 bases separating them. Germline V lookup: CDR1 LNHDA, CDR2 SQIVND (reference sequence). The whole variable domain, filled in from reference TRBV19 and TRBJ2-2, reads DGGITQSPKYLFRKEGQNVTLSCEQNLNHDAMYWYRQDPGQGLRLIYYSQIVNDFQKGDIAEGYSVSREKKESFPLTVTSAQKNPTAFYLCASSTMGNTGELFFGEGSRLTVL.

This clonotype was counted only a few times. This sequence joins TRBV5-1 and TRBJ2-1; 9 bases align to TRBD2. The CDR3 sequence is 17 residues long. V lost 4 bases and J lost 2; bases outside the gene matches: 10. The germline V gene has CDR1 SGHRS and CDR2 YFSETQ. The chain's CDR3 is CASSLIGRGRAYNEQFF. The CDR3 nucleotides are TGCGCCAGCAGCCTCATCGGTCGCGGGAGGGCCTACAATGAGCAGTTCTTC.

The chain recombines TRBV6-2 or TRBV6-3 with TRBJ1-2, with D perhaps matching TRBD1 (6 bases). Germline V lookup: CDR1 MNHEY, CDR2 SVGEGT. The CDR3 spans 13 residues. V was cut by 0 bases and J by 7 bases, with 9 bases left in between. The CDR3 spells CASSYSAGAGYTF. CDR3 coding DNA: TGTGCCAGCAGTTACTCGGCGGGGGCTGGCTACACCTTC.

This clonotype has only one observation. The CDR3 protein is CASRSLAGVDNEQFF. CDR3 nucleotides: TGTGCCAGCAGATCTCTAGCGGGGGTGGACAATGAGCAGTTCTTC. The chain recombines TRBV6-2 or TRBV6-3 with TRBJ2-1, with 10 bases aligning to TRBD2. CDR3 size: 15 residues. CDR1 MNHEY and CDR2 SVGEGT come from the germline V gene. Germline trimming cut 6 bases from V and 5 bases from J; bases unmatched to any gene: 7.

This chain uses TRBV19 with TRBJ1-2; D is possibly TRBD1 (5 bases). The V end was cut by 5 bases, the J end by 2 bases, with 18 bases between. The CDR3 length is 16 residues. Germline V lookup: CDR1 LNHDA, CDR2 SQIVND (reference sequence). CDR3 bases: TGTGCCAGTAGTCCAATACCCCGACAGAAAAACTATGGCTACACCTTC. Its translation is CASSPIPRQKNYGYTF. The full variable domain, its missing parts supplied by reference TRBV19 and TRBJ1-2, is DGGITQSPKYLFRKEGQNVTLSCEQNLNHDAMYWYRQDPGQGLRLIYYSQIVNDFQKGDIAEGYSVSREKKESFPLTVTSAQKNPTAFYLCASSPIPRQKNYGYTFGSGTRLTVV.

This clonotype was counted at least ten times. The genes are TRBV7-2 and TRBJ2-1; no firm D call. The CDR3 is 14 amino acids. Germline V lookup: CDR1 SGHTA, CDR2 FQGNSA. V was cut by 0 bases and J by 8 bases, with 11 bases left in between. The CDR3 loop is CASSLAFRRHEQFF. In nucleotides, the CDR3 is TGTGCCAGCAGCTTAGCTTTTCGAAGGCATGAGCAGTTCTTC.

V and J are TRBV12-5 and TRBJ1-6; 7 bases match TRBD1. Germline CDR1 reads LGHNT; CDR2 reads FRNRAP. With 0 bases clipped from V and 6 bases from J, the junction kept 14 bases outside the gene matches. CDR3 length: 19 amino acids. The CDR3 protein is CASGLVPLARGFLNSPLHF. Here the CDR3 DNA reads TGTGCTAGTGGTTTGGTACCTTTGGCCAGGGGGTTCCTTAATTCACCCCTCCACTTT. Full variable domain (rest looked up from reference TRBV12-5 and TRBJ1-6): DARVTQTPRHKVTEMGQEVTMRCQPILGHNTVFWYRQTMMQGLELLAYFRNRAPLDDSGMPKDRFSAEMPDATLATLKIQPSEPRDSAVYFCASGLVPLARGFLNSPLHFGNGTRLTVT.

This clonotype came up many times. The chain links TRBV11-1 to TRBJ2-3; TRBD2 agrees at 7 bases. Germline V gene lookup returns CDR1 SGHAT and CDR2 FQDESV (reference sequence). After removal of 5 bases from V and 2 bases from J, the junction contained 4 bases not matched to a gene. The CDR3 contains 14 residues. CDR3 amino acids: CASSPSGDTDTQYF. The CDR3 bases are TGTGCCAGCAGCCCCAGCGGGGACACAGATACGCAGTATTTT.

This clonotype was recorded a few times. The chain joins TRBV20-1 to TRBJ2-3; perhaps TRBD2 as D (6 bases). Trimming left V 1 base short and J 2 bases short, with 13 bases between. Germline V lookup: CDR1 DFQATT, CDR2 SNEGSKA (reference sequence). The CDR3 has 15 amino acids. CDR3 amino acids: CSARVGSGPTDTQYF. CDR3 DNA sequence: TGCAGTGCTAGAGTGGGTAGCGGTCCCACAGATACGCAGTATTTT.

The rearrangement links TRBV6-6 to TRBJ2-2; D ambiguous. Germline V gene lookup returns CDR1 MNHNY and CDR2 SVGAGI (reference sequence). Trimming stripped 2 bases from V and 11 bases from J, with 6 bases between. This CDR3 comprises 11 residues. CDR3 protein: CASSYPSELFF. DNA for the CDR3: TGTGCCAGCAGTTACCCCTCCGAGCTGTTTTTT.

This chain connects TRBV20-1 to TRBJ2-3; D is unclear. Germline lookup yields CDR1 DFQATT and CDR2 SNEGSKA (reference sequence). This CDR3 region has 15 residues. V was pared by 4 bases and J by 2 bases, with 16 bases between. The CDR3 region has the DNA TGCAGTGCTATAAAGACCCTCGGATCCACAGATACGCAGTATTTT. This translates into CSAIKTLGSTDTQYF.

The chain joins TRBV29-1 to TRBJ1-2; TRBD1 matches at 7 bases. Germline CDR1 is SQVTM and CDR2 is ANQGSEA. V lost 3 bases, J lost 8 bases, and 12 bases stayed unmatched. The CDR3 contains 14 residues. Written as DNA, the CDR3 is TGCAGCGTTGACTTGACAAGACAGGGTTCCGGCTACACCTTC. Translating it yields CSVDLTRQGSGYTF.

The chain couples TRBV10-3 to TRBJ1-2; 10 nucleotides align to TRBD1. The CDR3 runs to 14 residues. Germline V lookup: CDR1 ENHRY, CDR2 SYGVKD. The ends lost 0 bases at V and 8 bases at J; junction bases unmatched: 3. In nucleotides, the CDR3 is TGTGCCATCAGTGAGTCGGGACAGGGGAACGGCTACACCTTC. Residues: CAISESGQGNGYTF.

This clonotype turned up a few times. The chain joins TRBV30 to TRBJ2-1; no firm D call. In germline, CDR1 is GTSNPN, CDR2 SVGIG (reference sequence). V was cut by 3 bases and J by 6 bases, with 9 bases left in between. The CDR3 length is 12 residues. CDR3: CAWSPRFNEQFF. The CDR3 DNA is TGTGCCTGGAGCCCGCGCTTCAATGAGCAGTTCTTC. Looking up the rest from reference TRBV30 and TRBJ2-1 gives the full variable domain: SQTIHQWPATLVQPVGSPLSLECTVEGTSNPNLYWYRQAAGRGLQLLFYSVGIGQISSEVPQNLSASRPQDRQFILSSKKLLLSDSGFYLCAWSPRFNEQFFGPGTRLTVL.

This clonotype was seen more than once but under ten times. The chain is built from TRBV7-8 and TRBJ1-1; 10 bases line up with TRBD1. With 5 bases clipped from V and 0 bases from J, the junction kept 12 bases outside the gene matches. CDR3 size: 18 residues. From germline, CDR1 is SGHVS and CDR2 FQNEAQ. The CDR3 here is CASSAEDRGRSVNTEAFF. CDR3 DNA: TGTGCCAGCAGCGCAGAAGACAGGGGGCGATCGGTGAACACTGAAGCTTTCTTT.

In its sample, this clonotype was seen many times. The V gene is TRBV28, the J gene TRBJ2-7; D uncertain. The ends were cut back, 4 bases at V and 3 bases at J, with 7 bases in the middle. This CDR3 has 12 amino acids. Germline loops: CDR1 MDHEN, CDR2 SYDVKM. For the CDR3, the DNA is TGTGCCAGCAGTTCGAAATACTACGAGCAGTACTTC. Protein sequence: CASSSKYYEQYF.

The rearrangement links TRBV10-2 to TRBJ2-1; no reliable D call. The V gene lost 6 bases and the J gene lost 7 bases, with 16 bases spanning the gap. Germline CDR1 and CDR2: WSHSY and SAAADI. This CDR3 contains 14 residues. The CDR3 DNA follows: TGCGCCAGCAGGGTAGACCTGATCAGGAATGAGCAGTTCTTC. Protein: CASRVDLIRNEQFF.

Only a few counts were recorded for this clonotype. The rearrangement links TRBV7-8 to TRBJ1-2; the D is unclear. There are 15 residues in the CDR3. V gave up 1 base and J gave up 4 bases, with 13 bases separating them. Germline V gene data show CDR1 as SGHVS and CDR2 as FQNEAQ. The CDR3 DNA is TGTGCCAGCAGCTTAGGTCGGAACGCAATCTATGGCTACACCTTC. Its protein is CASSLGRNAIYGYTF. Full variable domain (rest looked up from reference TRBV7-8 and TRBJ1-2): GAGVSQSPRYKVAKRGQDVALRCDPISGHVSLFWYQQALGQGPEFLTYFQNEAQLDKSGLPSDRFFAERPEGSVSTLKIQRTQQEDSAVYLCASSLGRNAIYGYTFGSGTRLTVV.